These 18 T cell receptor beta chains came from one sample sequenced in a study of blood T cell repertoires in COVID-19. The method was immunoSEQ multiplex PCR; TCRdb's version includes in-frame clones alone and lacks a portion of them. Here the sample spans about 180,000 clones, roughly 84% being singletons. Sequenced sample: peripheral blood. The receptors originated from a human donor in a cohort sampled during active COVID-19.

The J gene is TRBJ1-1, the V gene TRBV29-1; D is perhaps TRBD1 (6 bases). Germline V lookup: CDR1 SQVTM, CDR2 ANQGSEA. Trimming took off 7 bases at V and 8 bases at J, with 17 bases between the two ends. This CDR3 spans 12 amino acids. CDR3 region: CSAEGGSGEAFF. CDR3 nucleotide sequence: TGCAGCGCTGAGGGGGGATCTGGGGAAGCTTTCTTT.

This clone was seen only once. This rearrangement joins TRBV6-6 to TRBJ2-7, with 7 positions matching TRBD1. Germline V gene sequence: CDR1 MNHNY, CDR2 SVGAGI (reference sequence). The CDR3 contains 15 residues. After removal of 6 bases from V and 1 base from J, the junction contained 9 bases not matched to a gene. The chain's CDR3 is CASRAGTADSYEQYF. DNA for the CDR3: TGTGCCAGCAGGGCCGGGACAGCGGATTCCTACGAGCAGTACTTC.

The rearrangement uses TRBV27 and TRBJ2-7, with D unclear. CDR1 and CDR2 from the germline V gene are MNHEY and SMNVEV (reference sequence). V was pared by 3 bases and J by 2 bases, with 20 bases between. This CDR3 contains 17 residues. CDR3 nucleotides: TGTGCCAGCAGTTTCCTCCCCCCCGGAGTAGGAGCCTACGAGCAGTACTTC. This gives the protein CASSFLPPGVGAYEQYF.

The V and J genes are TRBV2 and TRBJ1-5; 11 bases are shared with TRBD1. The trim removed 4 bases at V and 4 bases at J, leaving 12 bases unmatched. Germline V CDR1 and CDR2: SNHLY, FYNNEI. The CDR3 is made up of 18 amino acids. CDR3 amino acids: CASSGTPGQGVMNQPQHF. CDR3 nucleotide sequence: TGTGCCAGCAGTGGGACCCCGGGACAGGGGGTGATGAATCAGCCCCAGCATTTT.

The V call is TRBV7-2, the J call TRBJ1-1; TRBD1 aligns across 11 bases. The CDR3 extends over 14 amino acids. CDR1 SGHTA and CDR2 FQGNSA come from the germline V gene. The ends lost 1 base at V and 8 bases at J; junction bases unmatched: 3. The CDR3 DNA is TGTGCCAGCAGCTTAGGGACAGGGGGCAGGGAAGCTTTCTTT. Encoded protein: CASSLGTGGREAFF.

This clone was seen once. V and J are TRBV5-4 and TRBJ2-2, with a weak D call TRBD1 (6 bases). CDR3 length: 16 amino acids. From germline, CDR1 is SGHNT and CDR2 YYREEE (reference sequence). Trimming shortened V by 2 bases and J by 7 bases, and 18 bases separated the two germline ends. CDR3 sequence: CASSFASTGNFGELFF. The CDR3 nucleotides are TGTGCCAGCAGCTTCGCCTCGACAGGAAACTTCGGGGAGCTGTTTTTT.

The rearrangement joins TRBV5-1 to TRBJ1-1; 9 bases are a match to TRBD1. In germline, CDR1 is SGHRS, CDR2 YFSETQ. This CDR3 region has 16 residues. Unmatched junction bases numbered 12, after V lost 4 bases and J lost 5 bases. In nucleotides, the CDR3 is TGCGCCAGCAGCACTCCGGGACAGGGTTTGATTACTGAAGCTTTCTTT. As protein: CASSTPGQGLITEAFF.

This clone showed up just once. The chain uses TRBV5-1 and TRBJ2-1, with TRBD2 matching over 10 bases. The CDR3 runs to 15 residues. Germline assignment: CDR1 SGHRS and CDR2 YFSETQ. V lost 2 bases and J lost 5; bases outside the gene matches: 4. The CDR3 region is CASSFSGGANNEQFF. DNA for the CDR3: TGCGCCAGCAGCTTCAGCGGGGGGGCGAACAATGAGCAGTTCTTC.

The rearrangement joins TRBV29-1 to TRBJ1-2, with 8 bases aligning to TRBD1. Losses at the gene ends were 4 bases for V and 5 bases for J; bases not matched to a gene: 12. Germline assignment: CDR1 SQVTM and CDR2 ANQGSEA. The CDR3 is 15 residues long. This CDR3 reads CSVVNPDRGGYGYTF. Written as DNA, the CDR3 is TGCAGCGTTGTAAACCCAGACAGGGGAGGGTATGGCTACACCTTC.

V gene TRBV18 combines with J gene TRBJ2-1, with a possible D match to TRBD1 (5 bases). The CDR3 covers 13 residues. The germline CDR1 and CDR2 sequences are KGHSH and LQKENI. The ends were cut back, 1 base at V and 15 bases at J, with 16 bases in the middle. CDR3 bases: TGTGCCAGCTCACCACTTCAACAGGACAAGCTGTTCTTC. Translated, it gives CASSPLQQDKLFF.

The J gene is TRBJ1-2, the V gene TRBV4-2; D is possibly TRBD1 (5 bases). V was clipped by 0 bases and J by 4 bases, with 12 bases between them. Germline CDR1 reads LGHNA; CDR2 reads YNFKEQ. The CDR3 runs 15 residues. The CDR3 nucleotides read TGTGCCAGCAGCCAAGATGCGACCCAGGGCTATGGCTACACCTTC. Translated: CASSQDATQGYGYTF.

This chain links TRBV6-7 with TRBJ2-3; D ambiguous. TRBV6-7 is known as an ORF, though its function is uncertain. Trimming stripped 0 bases from V and 7 bases from J, with 5 bases between. CDR3 length: 12 amino acids. The chain's CDR3 is CASSYSRNTQYF. The CDR3 nucleotides are TGTGCCAGCAGTTACTCGCGGAATACGCAGTATTTT.

V is TRBV28 and J is TRBJ1-1; D might be TRBD1 (6 bases). CDR1 MDHEN and CDR2 SYDVKM come from the germline V gene. Trimming removed 6 bases at V and 8 bases at J, with 22 bases between. CDR3 length equals 15 residues. Written as DNA, the CDR3 is TGTGCCAGCAGCCAACTCGGGGCAGGGGCCAAGGAAGCTTTCTTT. It is translated as CASSQLGAGAKEAFF.

This chain joins TRBV19 and TRBJ1-2; no firm D call. Germline V CDR1 and CDR2: LNHDA, SQIVND (reference sequence). Trimming pared 2 bases from V and 0 bases from J, leaving 4 bases between. The CDR3 loop spans 13 amino acids. In DNA, the CDR3 is TGTGCCAGTAGTATAACATCTAACTATGGCTACACCTTC. Its protein product is CASSITSNYGYTF.

CDR3 bases: TGTGCCAGCAGCTTGGGCGGACAGGGGTATAATTCACCCCTCCACTTT. Its protein product is CASSLGGQGYNSPLHF. This chain links TRBV5-4 with TRBJ1-6, with 9 bases aligning to TRBD1. V shed 0 bases and J 4 bases; nucleotides not matched to a gene: 2. The CDR3 has 16 amino acids. Germline V CDR1 and CDR2: SGHNT, YYREEE (reference sequence).

The chain uses TRBV19 and TRBJ2-3; D perhaps matches TRBD1 (6 bases). V was pared by 5 bases and J by 5 bases, with 11 bases between. The germline CDR1 and CDR2 sequences are LNHDA and SQIVND (reference sequence). The CDR3 length is 13 residues. The CDR3 protein is CASSLGAEDTQYF. The CDR3 DNA reads as TGTGCCAGTAGTCTGGGGGCGGAAGATACGCAGTATTTT.

This sequence joins TRBV7-2 and TRBJ1-5, with D uncertain. Between the trimmed V and J ends, which lost 4 bases and 2 bases, there was a span of 12 bases. Per germline, CDR1 SGHTA and CDR2 FQGNSA. The CDR3 is 15 residues long. CDR3 nucleotide sequence: TGTGCCAGCAGCTCGAACCAGATGGGCAATCAGCCCCAGCATTTT. Translation: CASSSNQMGNQPQHF.

The CDR3 sequence is CASSYQLAGGLQTQYF. The CDR3 bases are TGTGCCAGCAGTTACCAACTAGCGGGGGGGCTGCAGACCCAGTACTTC. The chain has TRBV6-5 and TRBJ2-5, with 13 bases identical to TRBD2. This CDR3 has 16 amino acids. Germline CDR1 is MNHEY and CDR2 is SVGAGI. After removal of 2 bases from V and 6 bases from J, the junction contained 6 bases not matched to a gene.